This T cell receptor beta chain comes out of a study of blood T cell repertoires in COVID-19. The overall study: Samples representing acute and convalescent COVID-19 were sourced from the United States, Italy and Spain. PBMCs, B-cell-depleted T cells, or T cells were the source of the cDNA or gDNA that made up the material.

As originally analysed: Amplification with reference gene primers provided the estimates of nucleated cell counts. Produced via immunoSEQ multiplex PCR; TCRdb's table is partial and in-frame only. V, J and clone size reflect that table, while D and trimming were determined from the DNA. The table records fewer than 200,000 clones, about 78% of them present only once. The CDR3 loop spans 11 amino acids. Per the germline V gene, CDR1 is SGHTA and CDR2 is FQGTGA. V dropped 6 bases and J dropped 8 bases, with 10 bases sitting between them. This rearrangement joins TRBV7-3 to TRBJ1-2; D remains unclear. Source material: peripheral blood. This TCR was recovered from a woman aged 45 to 65 with active or convalescent COVID-19. CDR3 coding DNA: TGTGCCAGCAGACCCTCTACGGGCTACACCTTC. It encodes CASRPSTGYTF. Based on the CDR3 plus reference TRBV7-3 and TRBJ1-2, the full variable domain is GAGVSQTPSNKVTEKGKYVELRCDPISGHTALYWYRQSLGQGPEFLIYFQGTGAADDSGLPNDRFFAVRPEGSVSTLKIQRTERGDSAVYLCASRPSTGYTFGSGTRLTVV.